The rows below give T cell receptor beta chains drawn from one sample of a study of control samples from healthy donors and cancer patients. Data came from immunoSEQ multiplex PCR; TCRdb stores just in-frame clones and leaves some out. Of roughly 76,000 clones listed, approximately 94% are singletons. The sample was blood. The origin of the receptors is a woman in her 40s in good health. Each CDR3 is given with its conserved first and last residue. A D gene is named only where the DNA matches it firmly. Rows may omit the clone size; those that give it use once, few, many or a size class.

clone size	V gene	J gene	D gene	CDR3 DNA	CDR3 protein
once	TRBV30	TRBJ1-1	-	TGTGCCTGGAGTGTACAGGGTTCAACTGGGGCCCCTGAAGCTTTCTTT	CAWSVQGSTGAPEAFF
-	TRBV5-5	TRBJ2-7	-	TGTGCCAGCAGCTTGATGGGGACATCCTACGAGCAGTACTTC	CASSLMGTSYEQYF
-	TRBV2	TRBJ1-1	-	TGTGCCAGCCGGGAGCACGGCACTGAAGCTTTCTTT	CASREHGTEAFF
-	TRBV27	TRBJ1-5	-	TGTGCCAGCAGTGCGGGAGTTAATCAGCCCCAGCATTTT	CASSAGVNQPQHF
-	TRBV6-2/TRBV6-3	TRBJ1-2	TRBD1	TGTGCCAGCAGCCAGCCCCGGGACAGTTTATTCGGCTACACCTTC	CASSQPRDSLFGYTF
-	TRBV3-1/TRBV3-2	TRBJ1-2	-	TGTGCCAGCAGCCAGGGCACCAGAGGGGCAGCTAACTATGGCTACACCTTC	CASSQGTRGAANYGYTF
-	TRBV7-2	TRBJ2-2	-	TGTGCCAGCACCCTGGCGCTGAACACCGGGGAGCTGTTTTTT	CASTLALNTGELFF
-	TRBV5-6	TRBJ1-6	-	TGTGCCAGCAGCTTACGACTGAATACTGACTATAATTCACCCCTCCACTTT	CASSLRLNTDYNSPLHF
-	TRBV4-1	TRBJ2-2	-	TGCGCCAGCAGCCAAGGCGAGATACGGCTAGCCCGGCCCGGGGAGCTGTTTTTT	CASSQGEIRLARPGELFF
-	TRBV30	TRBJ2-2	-	TGTGCCTGGAGTCCCCCCGGGGAGCTGTTTTTT	CAWSPPGELFF
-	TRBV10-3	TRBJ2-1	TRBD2	TGTGCCACTTCGGGAGCGGGAGGGAGTAGCTCCTACAATGAGCAGTTCTTC	CATSGAGGSSSYNEQFF
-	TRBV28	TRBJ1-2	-	TGTGCCAGCAGGCGAGGGGGGGATGGCTACACCTTC	CASRRGGDGYTF
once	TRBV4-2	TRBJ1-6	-	TGTGCCAGCAGCCAAGAAAGGGGGAATAATTCACCCCTCCACTTT	CASSQERGNNSPLHF
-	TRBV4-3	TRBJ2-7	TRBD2	TGCGCCAGCAGCCAAGGTCCGACTAGCGTCAGGGAGCAGTACTTC	CASSQGPTSVREQYF
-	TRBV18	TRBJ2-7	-	TGTGCCAGCTCACCGGAGAACAGGCCCACCTACGAGCAGTACTTC	CASSPENRPTYEQYF
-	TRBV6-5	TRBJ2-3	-	TGTGCCAGCTCTCCCCGGCAGTCCACAGATACGCAGTATTTT	CASSPRQSTDTQYF
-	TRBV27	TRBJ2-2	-	TGTGCCAGCAGTGGCATCGTGAACACCGGGGAGCTGTTTTTT	CASSGIVNTGELFF
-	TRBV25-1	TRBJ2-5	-	TGTGCCAGCAGTGACCACAGGGATGGGGAGACCCAGTACTTC	CASSDHRDGETQYF